The clone carrying this T cell receptor beta chain was observed a handful of times. Next came a second PCR, run for about 6 to 11 cycles, which used a sample-barcoded 5' primer along with a J-beta primer mix. One entry per CDR3 protein results from TCRdb running MiXCR on the 5' RACE reads. The table records 1.4 million to 1.5 million distinct CDR3 sequences, roughly 45% of them present only once. These data come from a study of blood T cells in healthy people across ages. Germline V CDR1 and CDR2: MNHEY, SVGAGI. Deletions cut 0 bases from V and 4 bases from J, with 7 bases between. The CDR3 length is 13 residues.

The TCR comes from a woman between 18 and 29 years old in good health. Sequenced material: blood. The chain joins TRBV6-5 to TRBJ2-7; D unclear. The CDR3 DNA reads as TGTGCCAGCAGTTACTCGAAGACTTACGAGCAGTACTTC. Translating gives CASSYSKTYEQYF.